This T cell receptor (beta chain) was sequenced in a study of blood T cell repertoires in COVID-19. Study-wide background: There were acute and convalescent COVID-19 samples, and they came from the United States, Italy and Spain. The cDNA or gDNA used as material had been derived from T cells, B-cell-depleted T cells, or PBMCs.

The CDR3 extends over 16 amino acids. The germline V gene encodes CDR1 SEHNR and CDR2 FQNEAQ (reference sequence). V lost 5 bases and J lost 7; bases outside the gene matches: 8. The authors' processing: It was from reference gene primer amplification that nucleated cell counts were estimated. Produced via immunoSEQ multiplex PCR; TCRdb's table is partial and in-frame only. For V, J and clone size, that table is used; D and trimming come from the DNA. The profile covers 130,000 or so clones, with roughly four fifths appearing a single time and roughly an eighth taken by the ten largest. Source material: peripheral blood. The receptor was derived from an older woman with acute or convalescent COVID-19. The rearrangement uses TRBV7-9 and TRBJ1-6, with 10 bases fitting TRBD1. The CDR3 loop reads CASSPDPDRGNSPLHF. The CDR3 bases are TGTGCCAGCAGCCCTGATCCGGACAGGGGGAATTCACCCCTCCACTTT.